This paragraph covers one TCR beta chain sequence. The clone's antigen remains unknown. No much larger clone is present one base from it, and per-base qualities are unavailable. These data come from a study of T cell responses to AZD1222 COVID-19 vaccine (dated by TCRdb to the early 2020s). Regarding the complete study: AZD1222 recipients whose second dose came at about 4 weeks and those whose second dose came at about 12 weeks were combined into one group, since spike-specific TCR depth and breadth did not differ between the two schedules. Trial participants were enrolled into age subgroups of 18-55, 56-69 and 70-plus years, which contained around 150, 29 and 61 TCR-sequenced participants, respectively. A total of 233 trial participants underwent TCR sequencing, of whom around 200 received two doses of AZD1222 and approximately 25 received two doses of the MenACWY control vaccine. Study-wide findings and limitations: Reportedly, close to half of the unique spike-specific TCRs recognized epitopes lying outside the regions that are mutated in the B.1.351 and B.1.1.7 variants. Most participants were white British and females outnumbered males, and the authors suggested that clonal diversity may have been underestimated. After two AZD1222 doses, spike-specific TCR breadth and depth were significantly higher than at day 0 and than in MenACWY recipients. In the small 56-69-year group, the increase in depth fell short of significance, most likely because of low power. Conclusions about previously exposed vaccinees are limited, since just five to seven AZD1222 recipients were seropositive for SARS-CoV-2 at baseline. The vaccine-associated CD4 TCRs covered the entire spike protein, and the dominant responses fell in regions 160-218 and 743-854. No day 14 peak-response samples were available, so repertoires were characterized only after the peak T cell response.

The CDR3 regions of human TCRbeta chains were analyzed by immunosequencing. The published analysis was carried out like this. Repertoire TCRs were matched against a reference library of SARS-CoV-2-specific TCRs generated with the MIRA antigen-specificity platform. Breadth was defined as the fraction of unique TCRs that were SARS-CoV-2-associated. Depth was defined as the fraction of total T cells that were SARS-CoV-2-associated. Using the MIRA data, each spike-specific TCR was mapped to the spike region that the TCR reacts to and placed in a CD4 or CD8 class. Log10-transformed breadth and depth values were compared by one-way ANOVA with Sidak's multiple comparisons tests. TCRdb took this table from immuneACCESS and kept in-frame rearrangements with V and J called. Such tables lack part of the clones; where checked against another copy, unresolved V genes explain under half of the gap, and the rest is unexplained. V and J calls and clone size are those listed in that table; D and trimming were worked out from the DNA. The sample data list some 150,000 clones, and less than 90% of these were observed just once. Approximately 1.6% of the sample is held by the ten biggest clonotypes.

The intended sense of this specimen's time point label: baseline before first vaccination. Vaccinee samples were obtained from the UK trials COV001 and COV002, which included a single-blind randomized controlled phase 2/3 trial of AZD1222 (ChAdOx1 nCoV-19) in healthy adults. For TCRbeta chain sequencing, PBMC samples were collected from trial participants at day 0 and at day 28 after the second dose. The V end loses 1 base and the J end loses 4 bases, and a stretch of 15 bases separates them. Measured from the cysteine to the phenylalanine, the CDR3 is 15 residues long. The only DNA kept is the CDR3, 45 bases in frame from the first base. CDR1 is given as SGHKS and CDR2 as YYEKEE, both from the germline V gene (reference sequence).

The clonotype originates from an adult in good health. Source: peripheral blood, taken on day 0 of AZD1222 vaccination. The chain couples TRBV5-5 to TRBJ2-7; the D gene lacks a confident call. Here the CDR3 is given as CASSLSIGQMYEQYF. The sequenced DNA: TGTGCCAGCAGCTTGAGTATAGGGCAGATGTACGAGCAGTACTTC.